The 2 T cell receptor beta chains given below trace back to one sample, sequenced in a study of response to subunit inactivated influenza vaccine. TCRdb re-called the RT-PCR reads through MiXCR, storing one row per CDR3 protein. Of hundreds of thousands of distinct CDR3 sequences listed, about 14% are singletons. Material: PBMCs from blood, obtained 14 to 15 days before vaccination. These TCRs come from a man over 45 who received an inactivated influenza vaccine.

A few counts support this clonotype. This chain joins TRBV20-1 and TRBJ2-7, with D possibly being TRBD1 (5 bases). The CDR3 spans 11 residues. Deletions cut 4 bases from V and 4 bases from J, with 8 bases between. From germline, CDR1 is DFQATT and CDR2 SNEGSKA (reference sequence). The CDR3 loop reads CSANQGYEQYF. The CDR3 region has the DNA TGCAGTGCTAATCAGGGTTACGAGCAGTACTTC.

This clonotype was observed at least ten times. The chain carries TRBV27 and TRBJ2-1; 8 nucleotides match TRBD2. There are 16 residues in the CDR3. Losses at the gene ends were 11 bases for V and 6 bases for J; bases not matched to a gene: 18. CDR1 and CDR2 from the germline V gene are MNHEY and SMNVEV (reference sequence). CDR3 in amino acids: CAAKDSGSVRGNEQFF. The CDR3 nucleotides are TGTGCCGCAAAGGACAGCGGGAGTGTAAGAGGCAATGAGCAGTTCTTC.